This is a list of T cell receptor beta chains from one sample in a study of beta chain features in type 1 diabetes. TCRdb's table, derived via immunoSEQ multiplex PCR, lists solely in-frame clones and lacks some. The data hold approximately 170,000 clones, with 7.8% observed a single time. The sequencing sample was made of central memory CD4+ T cells from blood. The origin of the receptors is a woman aged 40-49 years with type 1 diabetes. CDR3s include the opening cysteine and the closing phenylalanine or tryptophan. A D gene is named only where the DNA matches it firmly. Size is omitted from some rows. Given values are once, few, many or a class for expanded clones.

j_call d_call v_call clone_size cdr3_nt cdr3_aa
TRBJ2-1 TRBD2 TRBV7-3 many TGTGCCAGCTCGTCTAGCGGGAAGCATGAGCAGTTCTTC CASSSSGKHEQFF
TRBJ2-1 TRBD1 TRBV7-2 - TGTGCCAGCAGCTCAGCCGGAGGGACAGGGGGGGTATACAATGAGCAGTTCTTC CASSSAGGTGGVYNEQFF
TRBJ1-2 - TRBV4-3 - TGCGCCAGCAGCCAAGATAGTACAGGGAGCTATGGCTACACCTTC CASSQDSTGSYGYTF
TRBJ2-1 TRBD2 TRBV18 few TGTGCCAGCTCACCTGGACTAGTTGTAACCTCGGCTACTGAGCAGTTCTTC CASSPGLVVTSATEQFF
TRBJ2-7 - TRBV15 few TGTGCCACCAGCAGAGGCCAGGGGCTCGAGCAGTACTTC CATSRGQGLEQYF
TRBJ2-1 TRBD2 TRBV6-6 few TGTGCCAGCAGTTATCCAGCGGGAGCTTCGTTCTTC CASSYPAGASFF
TRBJ2-7 TRBD2 TRBV19 few TGTGCCAGTAGTGTGACTAGCGGGAGATCAGGTAGCGAGCAGTACTTC CASSVTSGRSGSEQYF
TRBJ2-7 - TRBV30 few TGTGCCTGGAGTGTAAACGGCTACGAGCAGTACTTC CAWSVNGYEQYF
TRBJ2-5 - TRBV11-2 - TGTGCCAGCAGCTTAGCAGGGGAGCCGGACTTC CASSLAGEPDF
TRBJ2-3 TRBD2 TRBV7-2 - TGTGCCAGCAGCTTAGGAGTGCGACTAGCGTCGACCAATGCAGATACGCAGTATTTT CASSLGVRLASTNADTQYF
TRBJ2-7 - TRBV6-6 few TGTGCCAGCAGAGACAGCTCCTACGAGCAGTACTTC CASRDSSYEQYF
TRBJ1-5 - TRBV19 few TGTGCCAGTAATTACTTTACACAGGGTCGCAATCAGCCCCAGCATTTT CASNYFTQGRNQPQHF
TRBJ1-4 - TRBV18 few TGTGCCAGCTCACCAGGGAGGCGAAGGAATGAAAAACTGTTTTTT CASSPGRRRNEKLFF
TRBJ2-3 TRBD1 TRBV7-3 few TGTGCCAGCAGCCCCTCAGGGGGCGAAATAGATACGCAGTATTTT CASSPSGGEIDTQYF
TRBJ2-7 TRBD2 TRBV29-1 few TGCAGCGTTGCTGACTGGACTAGCGGGGGGGGCGAGCAGTACTTC CSVADWTSGGGEQYF
TRBJ2-2 TRBD1 TRBV7-6 few TGTGCCAGCAGCCAAACACAAGGGGGCGCCGGCACCGGGGAGCTGTTTTTT CASSQTQGGAGTGELFF
TRBJ1-1 - TRBV7-2 many TGTGCCAGCAGCTTTGGACGGGGGGGAACTGAAGCTTTCTTT CASSFGRGGTEAFF
TRBJ2-3 TRBD2 TRBV14 many TGTGCCAGCAGCCAAGATTACGGCGGGGGGCAAACAGATACGCAGTATTTT CASSQDYGGGQTDTQYF
TRBJ2-1 TRBD2 TRBV29-1 - TGCAGCGATCTAGCGGGTCAAGGTCTTGAGCAGTTCTTC CSDLAGQGLEQFF
TRBJ2-3 TRBD2 TRBV27 few TGTGCCAGCAGTAGAACTAGCGGGGCCAGCACAGATACGCAGTATTTT CASSRTSGASTDTQYF
TRBJ2-3 TRBD2 TRBV27 - TGTGCCAGCAGTTTAACCGGACTAGCGGGGACTAGCACAGATACGCAGTATTTT CASSLTGLAGTSTDTQYF
TRBJ2-5 - TRBV28 - TGTGCCAGCAGCTCGGGACTCCTCCAAGAGACCCAGTACTTC CASSSGLLQETQYF
TRBJ2-1 TRBD1 TRBV7-3 - TGTGCCAGCAGCTTTAGGGGGACAGGGGGCAATGAGCAGTTCTTC CASSFRGTGGNEQFF
TRBJ2-7 TRBD1 TRBV29-1 few TGCAGCGTTAACCGACAGGGAACGGACGAGCAGTACTTC CSVNRQGTDEQYF
TRBJ2-7 TRBD1 TRBV10-3 - TGTGCCATCAGTCTAGACAGGGGCCCTAACGAGCAGTACTTC CAISLDRGPNEQYF
TRBJ1-1 - TRBV28 few TGTGCCAGCATCCGGCCGGGTCACAACACTGAAGCTTTCTTT CASIRPGHNTEAFF
TRBJ2-7 - TRBV28 - TGTGCCAGCAGCTATGGGACTTCCGAGCAGTACTTC CASSYGTSEQYF
TRBJ2-7 - TRBV7-2 few TGTGCCAGCAGCTTCGGACAGCTATACGAGCAGTACTTC CASSFGQLYEQYF
TRBJ2-2 TRBD1 TRBV9 - TGTGCCAGCAGCGTTCGGGGACAGATCGCCGGGGAGCTGTTTTTT CASSVRGQIAGELFF
TRBJ1-1 - TRBV7-9 many TGTGCCAGCAGCTCCGGAGGGAACACTGAAGCTTTCTTT CASSSGGNTEAFF
TRBJ1-2 TRBD1 TRBV14 - TGTGCCAGCAGCCCATGGGACAGGGGGCGAGAGGACTATGGCTACACCTTC CASSPWDRGREDYGYTF
TRBJ2-5 TRBD2 TRBV2 few TGTGCCAGCAGGCGACCGGGACTAGCGGGAGGAGATGAGACCCAGTACTTC CASRRPGLAGGDETQYF
TRBJ2-1 - TRBV10-3 - TGTGCCATCAGAACCAGGGCAGATGACAATGAGCAGTTCTTC CAIRTRADDNEQFF
TRBJ2-3 - TRBV6-5 many TGTGCCAGCAGGCGCTCCTCTAACACAGATACGCAGTATTTT CASRRSSNTDTQYF
TRBJ1-5 TRBD1 TRBV5-6 few TGTGCCAGCAGCTCCTCCGGGACAGAGAATCAGCCCCAGCATTTT CASSSSGTENQPQHF
TRBJ2-1 - TRBV5-1 few TGCGCCAGCAGCTTGGCTATCTACAATGAGCAGTTCTTC CASSLAIYNEQFF
TRBJ2-5 TRBD2 TRBV5-1 once TGCGCCAGCAGCTGGACTAGTTTGAGAGAGACCCAGTACTTC CASSWTSLRETQYF
TRBJ1-2 TRBD1 TRBV4-3 - TGCGCCAGCAGCCAAGACCCCGGACAGGGTTCTTATGGCTACACCTTC CASSQDPGQGSYGYTF
TRBJ1-2 TRBD1 TRBV7-9 few TGTGCCAGCAGCCCATTATCAGGGGGCGCGAACTATGGCTACACCTTC CASSPLSGGANYGYTF
TRBJ2-1 TRBD1 TRBV5-1 few TGCGCCAGCAGCTGGGCCGGGACAGGGAGGGGTGAGCAGTTCTTC CASSWAGTGRGEQFF
TRBJ1-1 TRBD1 TRBV7-2 few TGTGCCAGCAGCTTAGTCCCGGGACAGACTGAAGCTTTCTTT CASSLVPGQTEAFF
TRBJ2-5 - TRBV20-1 - TGCAGTGCTAGAGCCCGAGAGACCCAGTACTTC CSARARETQYF
TRBJ2-5 - TRBV4-3 - TGCGCCAGCAGCCCTATCGGAGGGGAAGAGACCCAGTACTTC CASSPIGGEETQYF
TRBJ1-2 - TRBV2 - TGTGCCAGCAGTGGGACCGGTGGGAGCTATGGCTACACCTTC CASSGTGGSYGYTF
TRBJ2-7 TRBD1 TRBV5-6 few TGTGCCAGCAGTCGGAGGACAGGGGGGTTAGGCGAGCAGTACTTC CASSRRTGGLGEQYF
TRBJ2-7 TRBD2 TRBV5-1 - TGCGCCAGCAGCTCCGGGACTAGCGTCGCCTACGAGCAGTACTTC CASSSGTSVAYEQYF
TRBJ1-4 TRBD1 TRBV28 - TGTGCCAGCAGTCACCTCAACCCGGACAGGGGGCGAGAACTGTTTTTT CASSHLNPDRGRELFF
TRBJ2-7 - TRBV5-4 once TGTGCCAGCAGCCACTCCCAGGGCGACGAGCAGTACTTC CASSHSQGDEQYF
TRBJ2-1 - TRBV9 - TGTGCCAGCAGCAGCACGGGAGATAGCTACAATGAGCAGTTCTTC CASSSTGDSYNEQFF
TRBJ2-7 TRBD1 TRBV7-2 - TGTGCCAGCTTCGACAGGGGGTACGAGCAGTACTTC CASFDRGYEQYF
TRBJ1-1 - TRBV29-1 - TGCAGCGTTGCACCCCCGGTTACGGTCACTGAAGCTTTCTTT CSVAPPVTVTEAFF
TRBJ2-1 - TRBV18 many TGTGCCAGCTCACCACCGATGCGCCCCAATGAGCAGTTCTTC CASSPPMRPNEQFF